This passage covers 9 T cell receptor beta chains from one sample sequenced in a study of blood T cells in healthy people across ages. The use of a sample-barcoded 5' primer and a J-beta primer mix characterized a second PCR of about 7 to 12 cycles. Using its own MiXCR run on the 5' RACE reads, TCRdb lists one record per CDR3 protein. Among 540,000 or so distinct CDR3 sequences listed, around 50% were seen once. What was sequenced was blood. These TCRs come from an older man in good health.

The rearrangement joins TRBV10-1 to TRBJ2-3; TRBD2 matches at 10 bases. J was trimmed by 4 bases and V by 0 bases; bases with no gene match: 1. The germline CDR1 and CDR2 sequences are WNHNN and SYGVQD (reference sequence). The CDR3 is made up of 15 amino acids. CDR3 sequence reads: CASSESSGGADTQYF. The CDR3 region has the DNA TGCGCCAGCAGTGAGTCCAGCGGGGGGGCAGATACGCAGTATTTT.

The table lists this clonotype with a few counts. The chain has TRBV3-1 and TRBJ2-1; 7 bases map to TRBD1. Germline loops: CDR1 LGHDT, CDR2 YNNKEL (reference sequence). Germline trimming cut 0 bases from V and 5 bases from J; bases unmatched to any gene: 4. The CDR3 totals 15 residues. In nucleotides, the CDR3 is TGTGCCAGCAGCCAAGATGGGGGACAGCACAATGAGCAGTTCTTC. Amino acids: CASSQDGGQHNEQFF.

The chain employs TRBV12-3 or TRBV12-4 and TRBJ2-6, with 9 bases aligning to TRBD1. Losses at the gene ends were 10 bases for V and 17 bases for J; bases not matched to a gene: 15. This CDR3 spans 13 amino acids. CDR3 DNA sequence: TGTGCCAACGCTAGGCCCGGGACAGGGAAATTGACTTTC. Translated, it gives CANARPGTGKLTF.

As regards this clonotype: One base away lies a much larger clone, so this may be a sequencing read error. The CDR3 spells CASSRPVPCEQYF. The CDR3 coding sequence is TGTGCCAGCAGCCGACCCGTCCCCTGCGAGCAGTACTTC. The rearrangement links TRBV3-1 to TRBJ2-7; no definite D call. V was clipped by 4 bases and J by 6 bases, with 13 bases between them. This CDR3 contains 13 residues. Germline V CDR1 and CDR2: LGHDT, YNNKEL (reference sequence).

This clonotype was observed once. This may be a read error: a much more frequent sequence differs by one nucleotide. The rearrangement joins TRBV12-3 or TRBV12-4 to TRBJ2-5; tentative D call: TRBD1 (5 bases). The CDR3 has 13 residues. The CDR3 here is CASRGHNQGTQYF. The CDR3 DNA reads as TGTGCCAGCAGAGGACACAACCAAGGGACCCAGTACTTC.

The chain is built from TRBV7-2 and TRBJ1-1, with D perhaps matching TRBD1 (6 bases). Germline CDR1 SGHTA, CDR2 FQGNSA. V lost 5 bases and J lost 5, with 15 bases in between. CDR3 length: 14 amino acids. The CDR3 DNA follows: TGTGCCAGCAGCACTAACAGGGCTGGAACTGAAGCTTTCTTT. It encodes CASSTNRAGTEAFF.

The CDR3 DNA reads TGTGCCAGCAGTGACCGAGACAGGGGATTAGTGCAGTACTTC. Amino acids: CASSDRDRGLVQYF. The chain uses TRBV25-1 and TRBJ2-7, with 8 bases that match TRBD1. V was clipped by 3 bases and J by 9 bases; unmatched bases: 10. The CDR3 totals 14 residues. Germline V lookup: CDR1 MGHDK, CDR2 SYGVNS.

V and J are TRBV27 and TRBJ1-2; D call uncertain. This CDR3 has 13 residues. The germline CDR1 and CDR2 sequences are MNHEY and SMNVEV (reference sequence). Trimming took off 0 bases at V and 8 bases at J, with 10 bases between the two ends. The CDR3 is CASSLSRVTGYTF. The CDR3 bases are TGTGCCAGCAGTTTATCACGGGTGACCGGCTACACCTTC.

V gene TRBV20-1 combines with J gene TRBJ1-5; 7 bases fit TRBD1. There are 15 residues in the CDR3. With 0 bases clipped from V and 5 bases from J, the junction kept 7 bases outside the gene matches. Germline V lookup: CDR1 DFQATT, CDR2 SNEGSKA (reference sequence). The CDR3 DNA reads as TGCAGTGCTAGAGATCCGGAGGGGGCACATCAGCCCCAGCATTTT. This codes for CSARDPEGAHQPQHF.